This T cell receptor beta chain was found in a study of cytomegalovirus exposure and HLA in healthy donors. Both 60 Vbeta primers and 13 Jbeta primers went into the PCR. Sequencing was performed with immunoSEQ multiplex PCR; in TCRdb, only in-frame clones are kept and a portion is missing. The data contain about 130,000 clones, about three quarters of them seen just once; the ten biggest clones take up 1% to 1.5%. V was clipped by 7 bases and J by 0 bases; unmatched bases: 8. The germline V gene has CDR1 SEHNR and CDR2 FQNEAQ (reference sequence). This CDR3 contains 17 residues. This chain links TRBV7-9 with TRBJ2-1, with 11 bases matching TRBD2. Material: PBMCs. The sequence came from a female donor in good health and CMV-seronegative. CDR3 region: CASKDTSGRSSYNEQFF. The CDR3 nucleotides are TGTGCCAGCAAAGACACTAGCGGGAGAAGCTCCTACAATGAGCAGTTCTTC.